Sequencing of this T cell receptor beta chain was carried out in a study of metastatic and nonmetastatic thyroid tumors. Study as a whole: For malignant and benign thyroid patients, tumor or nodule tissue and blood were the sources whose repertoires were compared. Study-wide results and caveats: Versus benign nodules, malignant thyroid tumors reportedly had significantly higher TCR beta diversity, in blood and tumor.

Through MiXCR, TCRdb re-clonotyped the PCR reads. In the table there are around 31,000 clones, 20% to 25% of which are singletons. No treatment had been given to any patient before thyroid surgery. This clone has a count of ten or more. Antigen: not known. Germline and junction disagree at one end, which may indicate a read error. Germline CDR1 is DFQATT and CDR2 is SNEGSKA (reference sequence). This CDR3 region has 13 residues. The V gene is TRBV20-1, the J gene TRBJ2-7; 11 bases match TRBD2. The source material was tumor tissue. The source is a male donor with papillary thyroid cancer or a benign thyroid nodule (not recorded which). Some clones in this sample may be carry-over from other donors' samples. CDR3: CSAPGLAAVERYF. The CDR3 coding sequence is TGCAGTGCACCGGGACTAGCGGCGGTCGAGCGGTACTTC.